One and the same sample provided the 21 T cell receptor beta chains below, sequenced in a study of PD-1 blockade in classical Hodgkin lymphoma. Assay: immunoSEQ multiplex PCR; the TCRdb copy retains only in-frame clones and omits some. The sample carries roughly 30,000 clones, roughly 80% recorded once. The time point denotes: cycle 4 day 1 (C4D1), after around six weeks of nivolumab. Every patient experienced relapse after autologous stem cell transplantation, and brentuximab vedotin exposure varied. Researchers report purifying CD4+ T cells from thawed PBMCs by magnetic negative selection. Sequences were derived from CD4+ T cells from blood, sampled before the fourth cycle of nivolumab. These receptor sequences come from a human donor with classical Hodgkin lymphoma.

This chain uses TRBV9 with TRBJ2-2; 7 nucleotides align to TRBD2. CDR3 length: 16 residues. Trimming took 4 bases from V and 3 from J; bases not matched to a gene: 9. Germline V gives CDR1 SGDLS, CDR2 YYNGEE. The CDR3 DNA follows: TGTGCCAGCAGCTCCCGGGGACTATCTTACACCGGGGAGCTGTTTTTT. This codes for CASSSRGLSYTGELFF.

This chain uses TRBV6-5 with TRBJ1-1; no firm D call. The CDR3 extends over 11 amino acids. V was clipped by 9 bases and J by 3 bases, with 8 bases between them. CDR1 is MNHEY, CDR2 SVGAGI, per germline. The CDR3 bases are TGTGCCAGTTATAGGGACACTGAAGCTTTCTTT. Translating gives CASYRDTEAFF.

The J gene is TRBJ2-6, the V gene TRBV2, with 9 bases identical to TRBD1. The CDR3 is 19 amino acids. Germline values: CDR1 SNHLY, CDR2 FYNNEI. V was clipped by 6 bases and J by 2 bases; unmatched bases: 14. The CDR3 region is CASRRTGTGISAGANVLTF. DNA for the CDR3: TGTGCCAGCAGAAGAACCGGGACAGGGATATCGGCTGGGGCCAACGTCCTGACTTTC.

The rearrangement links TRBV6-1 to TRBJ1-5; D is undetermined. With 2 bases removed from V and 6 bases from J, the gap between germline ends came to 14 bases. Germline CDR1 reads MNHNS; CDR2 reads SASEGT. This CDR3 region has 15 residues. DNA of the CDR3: TGTGCCAGCAGTGAAAGTAATATGGGGAGTCAGCCCCAGCATTTT. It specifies CASSESNMGSQPQHF.

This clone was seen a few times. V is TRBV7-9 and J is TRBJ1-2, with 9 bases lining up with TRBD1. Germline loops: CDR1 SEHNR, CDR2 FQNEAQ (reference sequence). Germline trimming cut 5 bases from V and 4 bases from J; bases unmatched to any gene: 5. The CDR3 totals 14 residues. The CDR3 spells CASSQGQGPYGYTF. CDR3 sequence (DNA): TGTGCCAGCAGCCAGGGACAGGGTCCCTATGGCTACACCTTC.

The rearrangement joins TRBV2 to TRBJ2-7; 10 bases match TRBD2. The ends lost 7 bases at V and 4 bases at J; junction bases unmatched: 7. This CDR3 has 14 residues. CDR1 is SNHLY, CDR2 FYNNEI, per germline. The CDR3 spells CASILAGAGYEQYF. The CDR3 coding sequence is TGTGCCAGCATCCTAGCGGGGGCTGGATACGAGCAGTACTTC. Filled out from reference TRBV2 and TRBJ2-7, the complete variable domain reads EPEVTQTPSHQVTQMGQEVILRCVPISNHLYFYWYRQILGQKVEFLVSFYNNEISEKSEIFDDQFSVERPDGSNFTLKIRSTKLEDSAMYFCASILAGAGYEQYFGPGTRLTVT.

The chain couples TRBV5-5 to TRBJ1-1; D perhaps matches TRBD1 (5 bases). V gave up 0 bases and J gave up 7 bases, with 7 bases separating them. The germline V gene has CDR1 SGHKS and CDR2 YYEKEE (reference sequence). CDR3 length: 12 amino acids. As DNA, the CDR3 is TGTGCCAGCAGCTTGGGGGACTTTGAAGCTTTCTTT. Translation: CASSLGDFEAFF.

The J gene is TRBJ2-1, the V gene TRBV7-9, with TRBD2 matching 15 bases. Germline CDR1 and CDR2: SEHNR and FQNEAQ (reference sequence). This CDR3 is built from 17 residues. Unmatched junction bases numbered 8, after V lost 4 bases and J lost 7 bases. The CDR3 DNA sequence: TGTGCCAGCAGCTCACGGACTAGCGGGGGGGCCCGGAATGAGCAGTTCTTC. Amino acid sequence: CASSSRTSGGARNEQFF.

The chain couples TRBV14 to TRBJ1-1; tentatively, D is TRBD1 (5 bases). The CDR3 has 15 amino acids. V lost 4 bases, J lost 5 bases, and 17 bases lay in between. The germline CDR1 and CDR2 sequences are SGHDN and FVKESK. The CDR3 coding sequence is TGTGCCAGCAGCCCGGTAGTCGGGGGGAGGACTGAAGCTTTCTTT. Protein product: CASSPVVGGRTEAFF.

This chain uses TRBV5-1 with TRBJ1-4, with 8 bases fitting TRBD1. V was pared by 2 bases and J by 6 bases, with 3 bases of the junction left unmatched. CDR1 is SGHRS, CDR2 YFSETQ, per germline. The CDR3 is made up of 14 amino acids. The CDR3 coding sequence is TGCGCCAGCAGCTTCAGGGGGCGGGATGAAAAACTGTTTTTT. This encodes CASSFRGRDEKLFF.

DNA of the CDR3: TGTGCCAGCAGTTACAGAACAGGGGGCGAGGAGACCCAGTACTTC. Amino acid sequence: CASSYRTGGEETQYF. This rearrangement joins TRBV6-5 to TRBJ2-5, with 9 bases fitting TRBD1. The CDR3 contains 15 residues. Germline-derived CDR1 and CDR2 are MNHEY and SVGAGI. Unmatched junction bases numbered 6, after V lost 2 bases and J lost 5 bases.

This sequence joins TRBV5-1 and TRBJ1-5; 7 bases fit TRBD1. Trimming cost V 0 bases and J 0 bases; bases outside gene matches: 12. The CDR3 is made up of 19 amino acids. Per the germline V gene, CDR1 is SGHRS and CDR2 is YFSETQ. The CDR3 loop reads CASSLGTGLNFFSNQPQHF. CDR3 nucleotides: TGCGCCAGCAGCTTGGGGACAGGACTCAATTTTTTTAGCAATCAGCCCCAGCATTTT. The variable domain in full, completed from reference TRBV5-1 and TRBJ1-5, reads KAGVTQTPRYLIKTRGQQVTLSCSPISGHRSVSWYQQTPGQGLQFLFEYFSETQRNKGNFPGRFSGRQFSNSRSEMNVSTLELGDSALYLCASSLGTGLNFFSNQPQHFGDGTRLSIL.

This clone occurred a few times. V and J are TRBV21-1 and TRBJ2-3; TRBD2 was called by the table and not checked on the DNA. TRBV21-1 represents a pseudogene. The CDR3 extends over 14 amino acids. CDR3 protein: CAHPEARGTDTQYF. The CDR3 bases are TGTGCCCACCCGGAGGCACGGGGCACAGATACGCAGTATTTT.

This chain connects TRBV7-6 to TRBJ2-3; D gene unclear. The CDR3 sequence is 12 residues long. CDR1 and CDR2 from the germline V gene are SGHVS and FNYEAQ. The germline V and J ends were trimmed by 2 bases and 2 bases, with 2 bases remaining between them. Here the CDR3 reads CASSLPTDTQYF. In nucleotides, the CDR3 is TGTGCCAGCAGCTTACCCACAGATACGCAGTATTTT.

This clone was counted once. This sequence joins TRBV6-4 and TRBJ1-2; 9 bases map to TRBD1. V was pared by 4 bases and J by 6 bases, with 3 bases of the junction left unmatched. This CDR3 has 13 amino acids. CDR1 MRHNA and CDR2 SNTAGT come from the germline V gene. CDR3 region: CASSADRGDGYTF. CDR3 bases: TGTGCCAGCAGTGCGGACAGGGGAGATGGCTACACCTTC.

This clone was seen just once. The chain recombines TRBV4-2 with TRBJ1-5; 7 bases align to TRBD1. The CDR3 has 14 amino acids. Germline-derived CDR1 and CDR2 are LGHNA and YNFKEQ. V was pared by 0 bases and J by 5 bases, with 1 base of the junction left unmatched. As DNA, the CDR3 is TGTGCCAGCAGCCAAGACAGGGGGGATCAGCCCCAGCATTTT. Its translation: CASSQDRGDQPQHF.

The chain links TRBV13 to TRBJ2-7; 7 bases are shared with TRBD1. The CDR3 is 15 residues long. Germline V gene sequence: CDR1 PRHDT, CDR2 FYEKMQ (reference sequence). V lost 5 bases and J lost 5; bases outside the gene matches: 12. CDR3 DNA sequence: TGTGCCAGCAGCCCCTACTGGACAGGCGACAACGAGCAGTACTTC. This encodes CASSPYWTGDNEQYF.

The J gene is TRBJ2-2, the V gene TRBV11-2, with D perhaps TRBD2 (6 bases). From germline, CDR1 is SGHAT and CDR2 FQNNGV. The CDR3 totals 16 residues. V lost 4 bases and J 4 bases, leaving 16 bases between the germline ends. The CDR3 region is CASSSIAVSSTGELFF. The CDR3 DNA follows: TGTGCCAGCAGCTCGATAGCGGTCTCGTCCACCGGGGAGCTGTTTTTT.

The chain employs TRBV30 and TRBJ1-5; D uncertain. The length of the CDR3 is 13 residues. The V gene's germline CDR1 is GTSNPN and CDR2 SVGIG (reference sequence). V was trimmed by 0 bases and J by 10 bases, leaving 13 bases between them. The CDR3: CAWSVGGLGPQHF. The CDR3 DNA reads TGTGCCTGGAGTGTAGGAGGGCTTGGCCCCCAGCATTTT. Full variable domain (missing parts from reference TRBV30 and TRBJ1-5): SQTIHQWPATLVQPVGSPLSLECTVEGTSNPNLYWYRQAAGRGLQLLFYSVGIGQISSEVPQNLSASRPQDRQFILSSKKLLLSDSGFYLCAWSVGGLGPQHFGDGTRLSIL.

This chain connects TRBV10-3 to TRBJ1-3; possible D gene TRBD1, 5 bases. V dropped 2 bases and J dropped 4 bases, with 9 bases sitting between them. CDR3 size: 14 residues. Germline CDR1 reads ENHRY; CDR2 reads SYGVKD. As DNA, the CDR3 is TGTGCCATCAGTGAGAGAGGGGAGGGAAACACCATATATTTT. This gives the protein CAISERGEGNTIYF.

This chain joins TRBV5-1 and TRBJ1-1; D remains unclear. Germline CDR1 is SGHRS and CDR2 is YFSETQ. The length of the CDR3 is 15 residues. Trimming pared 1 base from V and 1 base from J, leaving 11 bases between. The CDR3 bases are TGCGCCAGCAGCTTGCTCGCTGGGGAGAACACTGAAGCTTTCTTT. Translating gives CASSLLAGENTEAFF.